Listed here is a single TCR beta chain. It is unclear where the CDR3 begins or ends on the DNA, so no DNA is shown, and the CDR3 is as TCRdb lists it. This sample was included in a study of T-cell reconstitution after alpha-beta-depleted transplantation in children. TCRbeta library construction was performed incorporating unique molecular identifiers. TCRdb processed the PCR reads anew with MiXCR; each CDR3 protein has one entry. The sample yields 420,000 or so distinct CDR3 sequences, approximately 11% seen once. The CDR3 has 12 residues if both end residues are counted. The germline gives CDR1 SGHDT, CDR2 YYEEEE.

The sequence was collected from a human donor who donated a stem cell graft to a child with acute myeloid leukemia. The chain employs TRBV5-6 and TRBJ2-1; TRBD1 was called by the table and not checked on the DNA. The material sequenced was PBMCs from the stem cell graft donor, taken from the stem cell graft. The CDR3: CASNFAGGAKFF.